This T cell receptor beta chain was found in a study of regulatory T cells in long-lasting Graves disease. With iRepertoire HTBI primers and Arm-PCR of CDR3 regions, TCR beta libraries were built. MiXCR was run by TCRdb on the multiplex PCR reads, yielding one entry per CDR3 protein. The table shows 350,000 to 450,000 distinct CDR3 sequences, with under 25% occurring only once. This clonotype was seen at least ten times. V was pared by 5 bases and J by 5 bases, with 9 bases of the junction left unmatched. This CDR3 is built from 15 residues. Germline-derived CDR1 and CDR2 are MNHEY and SMNVEV (reference sequence). Time point meaning: persistent/refractory GD, antithyroid drugs over 5 years with positive TRAb. PBMCs provided the RNA from which the TCR library was made.

The sample was peripheral blood mononuclear cells (PBMCs), taken when the disease was refractory, from a patient treated with antithyroid drugs. This chain joins TRBV27 and TRBJ2-7, with 10 bases that match TRBD2. The receptor's source is a female donor with Graves disease. The DNA of the CDR3 is TGTGCCAGCAGTCCGCTAGCGGGAGTAGTCCACGAGCAGTACTTC. It yields the protein CASSPLAGVVHEQYF.